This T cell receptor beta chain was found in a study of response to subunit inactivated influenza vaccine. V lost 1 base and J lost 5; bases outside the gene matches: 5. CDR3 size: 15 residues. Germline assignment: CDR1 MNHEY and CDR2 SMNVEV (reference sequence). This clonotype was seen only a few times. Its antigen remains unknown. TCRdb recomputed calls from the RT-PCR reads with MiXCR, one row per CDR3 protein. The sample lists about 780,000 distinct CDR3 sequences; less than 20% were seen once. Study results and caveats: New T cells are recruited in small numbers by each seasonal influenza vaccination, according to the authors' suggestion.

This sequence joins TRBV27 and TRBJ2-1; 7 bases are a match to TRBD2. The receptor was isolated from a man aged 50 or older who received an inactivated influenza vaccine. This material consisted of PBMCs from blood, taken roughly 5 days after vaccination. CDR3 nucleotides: TGTGCCAGCAGTTTATACCTAGCGGATGACAATGAGCAGTTCTTC. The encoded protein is CASSLYLADDNEQFF.